The clone carrying this T cell receptor (beta chain) was counted a few times. MiXCR, applied by TCRdb to the 5' RACE reads, yields one record per CDR3 protein. The table has about 340,000 distinct CDR3 sequences, 10% to 15% seen once. The CDR3 extends over 17 amino acids. Germline lookup yields CDR1 SGHNT and CDR2 YYREEE (reference sequence). V was shortened by 3 bases and J by 1 base, with 19 bases between the two germline ends. This entry is derived from a study of T-cell memory formation after mild COVID-19. This receptor was obtained from a man younger than 35 who had mild COVID-19 (a few samples of this study predate the infection). Cell type and time point are not known. The sequenced material came from PBMCs or a T cell subset sorted from them (not recorded which). The V and J genes are TRBV5-4 and TRBJ1-1; D is possibly TRBD1 (5 bases). In DNA, the CDR3 is TGTGCCAGCAGCTCCGAGATCTGGACGGGACCGAACACTGAAGCTTTCTTT. Amino acid sequence: CASSSEIWTGPNTEAFF.